This TCR beta chain was captured by sequencing in a study of beta chain features in type 1 diabetes. Points from the study as a whole: Highly expressing activated T cells could be over-counted with a cDNA template. Type 1 diabetes patients had moderately but significantly shorter TCRB CDR3s in all four CD4+ subsets.

Staining for CD45RO/CCR7/CD25/CD127/CD95/CD27 allowed sorting of CD4+ naive, central memory, regulatory and stem cell-like memory cells. V lost 2 bases, J lost 7 bases, and 15 bases lay in between. The CDR3 has 16 residues. Germline CDR1 and CDR2: SGHTA and FQGNSA. Remarks on this clone: Its antigen is as yet unknown.

Sequenced material consisted of expressed TCRB transcripts (all of the isolated RNA was reverse transcribed). Libraries were prepared by immunoSEQ multiplex PCR; TCRdb keeps only in-frame clonotypes and omits some of them. The data show 630,000 or so clones, over 12% seen once. The sequence derives from a man aged 18-30 years with type 1 diabetes. Sequenced material: naive CD4+ T cells from blood. V gene TRBV7-2 combines with J gene TRBJ1-6; D unclear. CDR3 bases: TGTGCCAGCAGCTTATGGTCAGACGGGAGCAATTCACCCCTCCACTTT. It specifies CASSLWSDGSNSPLHF. The full variable domain, completed using reference TRBV7-2 and TRBJ1-6, is GAGVSQSPSNKVTEKGKDVELRCDPISGHTALYWYRQSLGQGLEFLIYFQGNSAPDKSGLPSDRFSAERTGGSVSTLTIQRTQQEDSAVYLCASSLWSDGSNSPLHFGNGTRLTVT.